At least ten counts were recorded for the clone carrying this T cell receptor (beta chain). Its antigen is currently unknown. The V and J ends lost 5 bases and 4 bases respectively, with 26 bases between them. The CDR3 is made up of 18 amino acids. Germline-derived CDR1 and CDR2 are MDHEN and SYDVKM. The data were taken from a study of shared clonotypes between healthy human individuals. Whole-study findings and limits: With a handful of donors compared, roughly 4.9% of naive CD4 clonotypes were shared.

Profiled with immunoSEQ multiplex PCR; TCRdb holds only in-frame clones, not every one. The sample shows about 120,000 clones, around two thirds of them seen only once. This rearrangement joins TRBV28 to TRBJ1-1; TRBD1 is a possible D gene (6 bases). Sequencing used memory CD8+ T cells sorted from blood. The subset denotes: CD45RO+ cells pooled with CCR7-negative TemRA cells. The clonotype was recovered from a woman younger than 45 in good health. CDR3 DNA: TGTGCCAGCAGTGCCTGGCAGGACAGCAATAGGGGGTCCACTGAAGCTTTCTTT. Protein product: CASSAWQDSNRGSTEAFF.